This T cell receptor beta chain was captured in a study of blood T cell repertoires in COVID-19 (dated by TCRdb to 2018 to 2021). With regard to the full study: Samples from collaborators originated in the United States, Italy and Spain and spanned both the acute and convalescent phases of COVID-19. The prospective study material was composed of cDNA or gDNA derived from T cells, B-cell-depleted T cells, or PBMCs. HLA class I and class II types, where available, came from metadata supplied by the sample provider rather than from assay-based typing. Sample metadata almost always included a de-identified subject ID, COVID-19 status, age in years and sex. Subjects who had been exposed to COVID-19, were actively infected with it, or had recovered from it provided the deeply sampled blood TCRbeta repertoires that made up the dataset. Samples came from the ongoing ImmuneRACE study (first 160 participants) plus 1,254 subjects from 6 global collaborators. A freely available public database, intended as a resource for researchers studying the immune response to SARS-CoV-2, is where the repertoires were released.

Looking up the germline V gene yields CDR1 KGHSH and CDR2 LQKENI. V drops 2 bases and J drops 5 bases, leaving 6 bases in between. From cysteine to phenylalanine, the CDR3 is 12 amino acids long. Of all the DNA, just the CDR3 is kept, 36 bases in frame from base 1. General conclusions and limits of the study: The amount of clinical and demographic metadata varied by source and participant and was provided uncurated.

One collaborating source in Seattle enrolled patients while the patients were actively infected and followed the patients over time throughout the course of disease. Whole blood was collected in K2EDTA tubes by collaborating institutions according to the institutions' own protocols. For TCRbeta analysis, collaborator samples were shipped as frozen whole blood, as isolated PBMCs, or as DNA extracted from either sample type. With respect to this clone: Its binding antigen is unknown. Base qualities are not recorded, but no much larger clone differs from it by a single base.

TCRbeta CDR3 regions were amplified from genomic DNA by means of the immunoSEQ Assay, a bias-controlled multiplex PCR. On the authors' methods: The number of nucleated cells in each sample was estimated from the amplification of reference gene primers within the assay. To quantify the absolute abundance of each unique TCRbeta CDR3 rearrangement, sequence reads were collapsed and filtered. For each sample, productive Simpson clonality was calculated as the square root of Simpson's diversity index over productive rearrangements. In TCRdb, the immuneACCESS table is reduced to in-frame sequences with V and J assigned. These tables do not hold every clone; where another copy was compared, an unresolved V gene accounts for under half, and the others remain unexplained. The V and J calls and the clone size are those of that table, but D and trimming were determined from the DNA. Here the sample has about 300,000 clones; 75% to 95% occur a single time. Jointly, the top ten make up approximately 7.5% of the sample.

The rearranged chain carries TRBV18 and TRBJ1-2, with the D gene call left open. This clonotype was obtained from a woman between 25 and 40 years old with COVID-19, enrolled during active disease. Material for sequencing was peripheral blood. The sequence in DNA is TGTGCCAGCTCACCAACCGGGTATGGCTACACCTTC. Translated, it reads CASSPTGYGYTF.